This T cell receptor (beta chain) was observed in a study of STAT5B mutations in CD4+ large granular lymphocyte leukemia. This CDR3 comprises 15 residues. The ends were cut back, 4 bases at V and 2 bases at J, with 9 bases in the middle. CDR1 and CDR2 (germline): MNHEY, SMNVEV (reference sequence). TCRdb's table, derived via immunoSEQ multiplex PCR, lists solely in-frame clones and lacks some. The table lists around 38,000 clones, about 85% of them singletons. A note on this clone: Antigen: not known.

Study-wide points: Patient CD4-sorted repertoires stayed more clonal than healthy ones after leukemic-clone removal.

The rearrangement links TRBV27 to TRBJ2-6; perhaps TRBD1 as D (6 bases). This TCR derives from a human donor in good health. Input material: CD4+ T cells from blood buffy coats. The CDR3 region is CASSSDRTGANVLTF. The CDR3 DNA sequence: TGTGCCAGCAGTTCCGACAGGACTGGGGCCAACGTCCTGACTTTC.